The clone carrying this T cell receptor (beta chain) was observed a few times. Documented time point: sample taken at primary tumor resection. Unsorted whole RNA from tumor, nontumor lung or frozen PBMC underwent sequencing. The entry originates in a study of spatial heterogeneity in lung cancer. On the study more broadly: There were, on average, more than eight raw-read appearances for each unique TCR and UMI combination.

TCRdb used MiXCR to reprocess the 5' RACE reads, holding one entry per CDR3 protein. The sample lists approximately 47,000 distinct CDR3 sequences; 6.5% to 8% were seen once. The CDR3 runs to 16 residues. V was pared by 1 base and J by 8 bases, with 18 bases between. Germline V gene data show CDR1 as LNHNV and CDR2 as YYDKDF (reference sequence). This sample comprised PBMCs, obtained at surgery. The chain combines TRBV15 with TRBJ2-1; D might be TRBD1 (6 bases). The clonotype comes from a female donor with early-stage non-small cell lung cancer. CDR3 bases: TGTGCCACCAGCAGAGGAGGGGGATCCTTGTTATATGAGCAGTTCTTC. This gives the protein CATSRGGGSLLYEQFF.